A selection of T cell receptor beta chains follows, all from one sample in a study of T cells in Graves' hyperthyroidism and ophthalmopathy. TCRdb re-analysed the multiplex PCR reads in MiXCR, keeping a single row per CDR3 protein. The repertoire holds around 600,000 distinct CDR3 sequences, with about a sixth as singletons. Sequencing input: blood. The receptors shown here come from a woman in her thirties or forties with Graves' ophthalmopathy. CDR3s include the opening cysteine and the closing phenylalanine or tryptophan. Fields, in order: D gene, V gene, clone size, J gene, CDR3 protein, CDR3 DNA. The D gene is left open where the match is weak. A clone size is listed for some rows: how often the clone was seen (once, few, many), or a class if it is expanded.

.	TRBV4-1	.	TRBJ2-3	CASSQEVRITDTQYF	TGCGCCAGCAGCCAAGAGGTGCGGATCACAGATACGCAGTATTTT
.	TRBV6-1	many	TRBJ2-5	CASTSGYQETQYF	TGTGCCAGCACCAGCGGGTACCAAGAGACCCAGTACTTC
.	TRBV29-1	many	TRBJ1-1	CSASGGWNTEAFF	TGCAGCGCCTCGGGGGGGTGGAACACTGAAGCTTTCTTT
TRBD1	TRBV20-1	many	TRBJ1-5	CSARAGTGDQPQHF	TGCAGTGCTAGAGCCGGGACAGGGGATCAGCCCCAGCATTTT
TRBD2	TRBV13	few	TRBJ2-1	CASLGGGFGEQFF	TGTGCCAGCCTCGGCGGGGGGTTCGGTGAGCAGTTCTTC
.	TRBV6-1	.	TRBJ1-3	CASRTSTGYPGNTIYF	TGTGCCAGCAGGACCTCCACAGGGTACCCTGGAAACACCATATATTTT
TRBD2	TRBV2	many	TRBJ2-1	CASRISGTRFNEQFF	TGTGCCAGCAGGATTAGCGGGACGCGCTTCAATGAGCAGTTCTTC
TRBD1	TRBV5-4	.	TRBJ1-5	CASSLGGQNTYGNQPQHF	TGTGCCAGCAGCTTGGGGGGACAGAATACATATGGCAATCAGCCCCAGCATTTT
.	TRBV5-8	many	TRBJ2-3	CASSPGIDTQYF	TGTGCCAGCAGCCCGGGGATCGATACGCAGTATTTT
.	TRBV7-2	once	TRBJ1-6	CASSDGWGSPLHF	TGTGCCAGCAGCGACGGGTGGGGATCACCCCTCCACTTT
.	TRBV10-3	many	TRBJ2-1	CAISESTEAYNEQFF	TGTGCCATCAGTGAGTCGACCGAAGCCTACAATGAGCAGTTCTTC